This TCR beta chain was retrieved from a study of response to subunit inactivated influenza vaccine. TCRdb re-derived calls from the RT-PCR reads in MiXCR, one entry per CDR3 protein. This table has approximately 520,000 distinct CDR3 sequences, roughly 23% appearing once. The CDR3 covers 16 residues. Trimming took 2 bases from V and 3 from J, leaving 14 bases between them. The germline V gene encodes CDR1 MNHEY and CDR2 SMNVEV (reference sequence). This clonotype was detected a few times. V is TRBV27 and J is TRBJ2-1, with TRBD1 as a possible D gene (6 bases). The sample in question was CD4+ T cells sorted from PBMCs, obtained more than 4 days after vaccination. This clonotype originated in a man in his forties or fifties who received an inactivated influenza vaccine. The DNA for the CDR3 is TGTGCCAGCAGTTTAGCTCGGACAGTTAACTACAATGAGCAGTTCTTC. As protein: CASSLARTVNYNEQFF.